The sequence of this T cell receptor beta chain was determined in a study of blood T cells in healthy people across ages. Regarding the study as a whole: Nothing was known about donor CMV status, and this possibly confounded expanded clonotype changes.

Primed by a sample-barcoded 5' primer and a J-beta primer mix, a second PCR proceeded for about 6 to 12 cycles. The study obtained at least 2.5 million CDR3-containing paired-end reads from every sample. TCRdb re-called the 5' RACE reads with MiXCR, one entry per CDR3 protein. The data hold 850,000 to 1,000,000 distinct CDR3 sequences, with roughly 48% observed a single time. With 4 bases removed from V and 5 bases from J, the gap between germline ends came to 15 bases. The CDR3 covers 14 residues. The germline V gene encodes CDR1 SGHRS and CDR2 YFSETQ. About this clonotype: Its antigen is not known.

The V gene is TRBV5-1, the J gene TRBJ2-5, with unresolved D. The receptor comes from a man in his thirties or forties in good health. Sequenced: blood. The CDR3 loop is CASSRESTGETQYF. The CDR3 coding sequence is TGCGCCAGCAGCCGCGAGTCGACCGGTGAGACCCAGTACTTC.